What follows are 18 T cell receptor beta chains derived from one specimen sequenced in a study of blood T cell repertoires in COVID-19. Sequencing used immunoSEQ multiplex PCR; TCRdb keeps in-frame clones, though not all of them. The sample holds a few hundred thousand clones; approximately 86% are singletons and the top ten take around 5%. Material for sequencing was peripheral blood. Source of these receptors: a woman aged 55-75 years with COVID-19, enrolled during active disease.

The chain joins TRBV9 to TRBJ2-1, with 7 bases fitting TRBD1. This CDR3 is built from 16 residues. The ends lost 4 bases at V and 1 base at J; junction bases unmatched: 8. Germline V gene sequence: CDR1 SGDLS, CDR2 YYNGEE. The CDR3 sequence is CASSTTGTDSYNEQFF. CDR3 sequence (DNA): TGTGCCAGCAGCACGACCGGGACAGATTCCTACAATGAGCAGTTCTTC. Together with reference TRBV9 and TRBJ2-1, the CDR3 gives the full variable domain: DSGVTQTPKHLITATGQRVTLRCSPRSGDLSVYWYQQSLDQGLQFLIQYYNGEERAKGNILERFSAQQFPDLHSELNLSSLELGDSALYFCASSTTGTDSYNEQFFGPGTRLTVL.

The V and J genes are TRBV7-9 and TRBJ1-5, with 7 bases identical to TRBD1. The CDR3 has 14 amino acids. V lost 0 bases and J lost 7; bases outside the gene matches: 3. Germline values: CDR1 SEHNR, CDR2 FQNEAQ (reference sequence). The CDR3 DNA reads TGTGCCAGCAGCTTAGCAGGGACAGTCCAGCCCCAGCATTTT. Amino acid sequence: CASSLAGTVQPQHF.

In this sample, this clone turned up a few times. J is TRBJ2-7 and V is TRBV5-6; no clear D gene. The CDR3 loop spans 14 amino acids. Germline CDR1 SGHDT, CDR2 YYEEEE. Trimming removed 0 bases at V and 2 bases at J, with 9 bases between. The chain's CDR3 is CASSLVSPPYEQYF. The CDR3 DNA follows: TGTGCCAGCAGCTTGGTCTCCCCTCCCTACGAGCAGTACTTC.

This clone was detected only a few times. CDR3 in amino acids: CASSAGGVQFF. CDR3 in DNA: TGCGCCAGCAGTGCCGGGGGAGTGCAGTTCTTC. The genes are TRBV10-2 and TRBJ2-1; D is possibly TRBD2 (6 bases). The CDR3 length is 11 residues. V lost 4 bases to trimming and J lost 12 bases, with 10 bases between them. Germline values: CDR1 WSHSY, CDR2 SAAADI.

V gene TRBV11-2 combines with J gene TRBJ1-2; possible D gene TRBD1, 5 bases. V lost 5 bases and J 5 bases, leaving 12 bases between the germline ends. There are 13 residues in the CDR3. The germline gives CDR1 SGHAT, CDR2 FQNNGV. CDR3 bases: TGTGCCAGCAGCCATAGCACAGGTTATGGCTACACCTTC. Protein product: CASSHSTGYGYTF.

In regard to this clone: The sample contains more than one DNA sequence encoding this CDR3. The chain couples TRBV5-1 to TRBJ2-7, with D uncertain. The CDR3 spans 12 residues. Germline V gene lookup returns CDR1 SGHRS and CDR2 YFSETQ. The V gene lost 0 bases and the J gene lost 2 bases, with 3 bases spanning the gap. CDR3 in DNA: TGCGCCAGCAGCTTGGACACCTACGAGCAGTACTTC. This gives the protein CASSLDTYEQYF.

The chain combines TRBV7-8 with TRBJ1-2, with 12 nucleotides matching TRBD1. Germline V gene data show CDR1 as SGHVS and CDR2 as FQNEAQ. The V and J ends lost 3 bases and 5 bases, in that order; junction bases with no gene match: 7. The CDR3 is made up of 16 amino acids. In DNA form, the CDR3 reads TGTGCCAGCAGCTTGGGACAGGGGGCGCTGATGTATGGCTACACCTTC. Protein product: CASSLGQGALMYGYTF.

Only one count was recorded for this clone. The J gene is TRBJ1-3, the V gene TRBV28; 8 nucleotides align to TRBD1. Germline values: CDR1 MDHEN, CDR2 SYDVKM. With 0 bases clipped from V and 0 bases from J, the junction kept 4 bases outside the gene matches. This CDR3 is built from 17 residues. The CDR3, as DNA: TGTGCCAGCAGTTTATGGGGCAGGGGGCCCTCTGGAAACACCATATATTTT. This encodes CASSLWGRGPSGNTIYF.

This sequence joins TRBV2 and TRBJ2-7, with D possibly TRBD2 on 6 matching bases. The CDR3 extends over 12 amino acids. Germline V gene data show CDR1 as SNHLY and CDR2 as FYNNEI. Trimming pared 9 bases from V and 2 bases from J, leaving 11 bases between. CDR3 sequence (DNA): TGTGCCAGTGGCGGGGTTCCCTACGAGCAGTACTTC. Its translation is CASGGVPYEQYF.

The chain has TRBV18 and TRBJ2-2, with D maybe TRBD2 (5 bases). CDR3 length: 13 residues. CDR1 is KGHSH and CDR2 is LQKENI in the germline V gene. V gave up 2 bases and J gave up 5 bases, with 6 bases separating them. The CDR3 DNA is TGTGCCAGCTCACCAGGCGGGACCGGGGAGCTGTTTTTT. It specifies CASSPGGTGELFF.

This CDR3 is CASSWAKSGGYTF. The CDR3 region has the DNA TGTGCCAGCAGCTGGGCAAAAAGTGGTGGCTACACCTTC. The rearrangement joins TRBV5-6 to TRBJ1-2; D is uncertain. Germline CDR1 is SGHDT and CDR2 is YYEEEE. The V end was cut by 3 bases, the J end by 7 bases, with 13 bases between. This CDR3 region has 13 residues.

The chain joins TRBV28 to TRBJ2-4; tentative D call: TRBD2 (5 bases). With 1 base removed from V and 6 bases from J, the gap between germline ends came to 10 bases. Germline loops: CDR1 MDHEN, CDR2 SYDVKM. There are 14 residues in the CDR3. Here the CDR3 reads CASSLFGVSNIQYF. In nucleotides, the CDR3 is TGTGCCAGCAGTTTATTCGGGGTTTCAAACATTCAGTACTTC.

The chain has TRBV28 and TRBJ2-3; 8 nucleotides match TRBD2. Germline loops: CDR1 MDHEN, CDR2 SYDVKM. This CDR3 is built from 16 residues. V lost 5 bases to trimming and J lost 0 bases; unmatched junction nucleotides: 7. The CDR3 is CASSPSGSPSTDTQYF. CDR3 bases: TGTGCCAGCAGTCCCAGCGGGAGCCCGAGCACAGATACGCAGTATTTT.

The chain combines TRBV7-3 with TRBJ2-6; D is uncertain. Trimming shortened V by 3 bases and J by 0 bases, and 6 bases separated the two germline ends. Germline loops: CDR1 SGHTA, CDR2 FQGTGA. The CDR3 loop spans 15 amino acids. CDR3 sequence: CASSLVSSGANVLTF. The CDR3 DNA reads as TGTGCCAGCAGCTTGGTGAGCTCTGGGGCCAACGTCCTGACTTTC.

There are a few counts of this clone. Here the CDR3 reads CASSQPGTGDTQYF. In DNA, the CDR3 is TGTGCCAGCAGCCAACCCGGGACAGGGGATACGCAGTATTTT. The chain links TRBV7-2 to TRBJ2-3; TRBD1 matches 9 bases. Germline V gives CDR1 SGHTA, CDR2 FQGNSA. V was pared by 5 bases and J by 6 bases, with 6 bases of the junction left unmatched. The CDR3 is made up of 14 amino acids.

The V gene is TRBV15, the J gene TRBJ2-1; 15 bases match TRBD2. Germline loops: CDR1 LNHNV, CDR2 YYDKDF (reference sequence). V lost 8 bases to trimming and J lost 7 bases; unmatched junction nucleotides: 6. This CDR3 is built from 15 residues. CDR3: CATRTSGRGWNEQFF. Written as DNA, the CDR3 is TGTGCCACCCGGACTAGCGGGAGGGGGTGGAATGAGCAGTTCTTC.

This chain joins TRBV6-6 and TRBJ2-1, with TRBD2 matching 7 bases. This CDR3 is 20 amino acids long. Germline CDR1 MNHNY, CDR2 SVGAGI (reference sequence). The V segment lost 6 bases and the J segment 3 bases; nucleotides outside the gene matches: 23. CDR3 nucleotides: TGTGCCAGCAGCCCGGGGGGAGCGGGAACTATGAGTTTCAACTACAATGAGCAGTTCTTC. Its protein is CASSPGGAGTMSFNYNEQFF.

The chain carries TRBV5-1 and TRBJ2-3, with D perhaps TRBD2 (5 bases). Germline V gene sequence: CDR1 SGHRS, CDR2 YFSETQ. The ends were cut back, 0 bases at V and 0 bases at J, with 11 bases in the middle. The CDR3 totals 16 residues. The chain's CDR3 is CASSLGERRSTDTQYF. The CDR3 coding sequence is TGCGCCAGCAGCTTGGGGGAGCGGAGAAGCACAGATACGCAGTATTTT.